The sequence of this T cell receptor beta chain was determined in a study of vaccination and CD4 T cells after COVID-19 (dated by TCRdb to the early 2020s). Some background on the complete study: Every convalescent patient had a positive nasal swab PCR test for SARS-CoV-2, with mild disease in nine patients and severe disease in one. In approximately eleven COVID-19 convalescent patients and 4 infection-naive healthy vaccine recipients, the spike-specific CD4+ TCR repertoire before mRNA vaccination was compared with the repertoire after mRNA vaccination. Participants received two doses of either the Pfizer-BioNTech BNT162b2 vaccine (n=8) or the Moderna mRNA-1273 vaccine (n=2). Post-vaccine blood samples were taken a median of around 68 days after the second vaccine dose, with a range of roughly 14 to 250 days. Post-COVID blood samples were collected from convalescent patients a median of roughly 100 days after diagnosis, with a range of about 30 to 180 days. A few convalescent patients gave samples both early after vaccination (day 14) and late after vaccination (days 161 to 241). The convalescent cohort included six males and four females, with two Hispanic individuals, seven Caucasians, two Asians and one multiracial person. General study outcomes and caveats: An increase in the median number of SARS-CoV-2-reactive clonotypes from 21 after infection to 35 to 40 after vaccination was observed, but the change was not found to be significant. In convalescent patients, a median approximately 86% of post-vaccine SARS-CoV-2-reactive clones were detected only after vaccination, suggesting vaccine-specific priming. Of the vaccine-specific clones in convalescent patients, 304 of 307, or nearly all, reacted only to SARS-CoV-2 spike and did not cross-react with common cold coronaviruses. The number of convalescent patients in the study was relatively small, and the study did not examine early timepoints following natural infection.

The time point label for this specimen denotes: late sampling 161 to 241 days after vaccination in a few convalescent patients. The positive SARS-CoV-2 PCR tests of the convalescent patients were dated from March to December 2020, before the Alpha, Beta and Delta variants emerged in the United States. Ficoll-Paque Plus gradient centrifugation was used to isolate PBMCs from whole blood, and the isolated PBMCs were then either used fresh or cryopreserved at -140C. The method behind the library was PCR. Sequencing took place on an Illumina iSeq 100. The study's processing was this. Non-productive sequences were filtered out, and CDR3s that did not start with C, did not end with F or W, or were shorter than 7 amino acids were discarded. CDR3 homology was assessed with Levenshtein distances (stringdist) and unrooted phylogenetic trees (ape) in R version 3.6.1. The public reads were reanalyzed by TCRdb: fastp trimming at Q25, MiXCR alignment, in-frame beta chains only. Records with the same CDR3 protein are collapsed into one entry carrying the most frequent genes and DNA. TCRdb, rather than the study authors, made the V and J calls. Recorded for this sample are just over 35,000 distinct CDR3 sequences; more than 30% of them occurred a single time. The biggest ten clones account for 5.8% of the sample.

This clonotype showed up just a few times. Which antigen it targets is not known. There are no base qualities to consult, and no much larger clone falls within one base. The sequencing here drew on CD4+ T cells from blood, taken about 7 months after SARS-CoV-2 vaccination. This TCR was recovered from a human donor who had recovered from COVID-19.

The nucleotides are TGTGCCAGCAAGACTAGGAACACCGGGGAGCTGTTTTTT. This is translated as CASKTRNTGELFF. The V and J segments used are TRBV28 and TRBJ2-2; the D gene is perhaps TRBD2, from 6 matching bases. The germline ends are 7 bases apart after V is trimmed by 7 bases and J by 1 base. The CDR3 runs 13 amino acids, cysteine and phenylalanine included. The read is trimmed to its CDR3 DNA, 39 bases read in frame from base 1. As encoded in the germline V gene, CDR1 is MDHEN while CDR2 is SYDVKM. The reference TRBV28 and TRBJ2-2 proteins fill in what lies around the CDR3, so the full variable domain reads DVKVTQSSRYLVKRTGEKVFLECVQDMDHENMFWYRQDPGLGLRLIYFSYDVKMKEKGDIPEGYSVSREKKERFSLILESASTNQTSMYLCASKTRNTGELFFGEGSRLTVL.